These 32 T cell receptor beta chains came from one sample sequenced in a study of OX40 agonist ivuxolimab in advanced cancers. Profiling relied on immunoSEQ multiplex PCR, and the TCRdb table lists in-frame clones only, not all of them. The repertoire consists of 49,000 or so clones, with around 84% occurring once and the leading ten covering around 2.6%. This sample comprised CD4+ or CD8+ T cells sorted from blood, obtained in a trial of the OX40 agonist ivuxolimab. These receptor sequences come from an adult with an advanced solid tumor such as melanoma, head and neck, liver or kidney cancer.

The chain recombines TRBV19 with TRBJ2-2; TRBD2 aligns across 11 bases. Germline V gives CDR1 LNHDA, CDR2 SQIVND (reference sequence). The CDR3 has 19 amino acids. J lost 2 bases, V lost 4 bases, and 12 bases had no gene match. CDR3 sequence: CASSTPWVAGGSNTGELFF. The DNA for the CDR3 is TGTGCCAGTAGTACCCCGTGGGTAGCGGGAGGGTCAAACACCGGGGAGCTGTTTTTT.

This rearrangement joins TRBV6-1 to TRBJ1-3, with D possibly being TRBD1 (5 bases). CDR3 length: 14 residues. Germline assignment: CDR1 MNHNS and CDR2 SASEGT. V lost 4 bases and J 3 bases, leaving 10 bases between the germline ends. CDR3 residues: CASSVARDGNTIYF. DNA for the CDR3: TGTGCCAGCAGTGTTGCCAGGGATGGAAACACCATATATTTT.

The chain couples TRBV4-3 to TRBJ1-3; TRBD1 matches at 8 bases. CDR1 is LGHNA, CDR2 YSLEER, per germline. This CDR3 spans 14 amino acids. V gave up 4 bases and J gave up 2 bases; unmatched junction bases: 1. The chain's CDR3 is CASSPDRAGNTIYF. The CDR3 bases are TGCGCCAGCAGCCCGGACAGGGCTGGAAACACCATATATTTT.

This clone was recorded once. CDR3 loop: CASSQDQASGYEQYF. CDR3 DNA sequence: TGCGCCAGCAGCCAAGATCAGGCTAGCGGCTACGAGCAGTACTTC. The rearrangement joins TRBV4-3 to TRBJ2-7; 7 bases map to TRBD2. Germline V gene data show CDR1 as LGHNA and CDR2 as YSLEER. V dropped 0 bases and J dropped 3; count of bases not matched to a gene: 5. CDR3 length equals 15 residues.

This clone has only one observation. The rearrangement uses TRBV29-1 and TRBJ1-1, with 8 bases that match TRBD1. The V gene end was trimmed by 6 bases and the J gene end by 5 bases; junction bases not matched to a gene: 8. The CDR3 is 13 amino acids. From germline, CDR1 is SQVTM and CDR2 ANQGSEA. This CDR3 is CSVPGQGGTEAFF. The CDR3, as DNA: TGCAGCGTCCCAGGACAGGGTGGGACTGAAGCTTTCTTT. Drawing the rest from reference TRBV29-1 and TRBJ1-1, the complete variable domain is SAVISQKPSRDICQRGTSLTIQCQVDSQVTMMFWYRQQPGQSLTLIATANQGSEATYESGFVIDKFPISRPNLTFSTLTVSNMSPEDSSIYLCSVPGQGGTEAFFGQGTRLTVV.

The chain couples TRBV18 to TRBJ1-3; 7 bases align to TRBD1. The CDR3 extends over 15 amino acids. V lost 3 bases, J lost 4 bases, and 6 bases stayed unmatched. Germline V gene lookup returns CDR1 KGHSH and CDR2 LQKENI. CDR3: CASSPRQGAGNTIYF. Written as DNA, the CDR3 is TGTGCCAGCTCACCCCGACAGGGAGCCGGAAACACCATATATTTT.

V is TRBV7-9 and J is TRBJ2-2; possible D gene TRBD1, 6 bases. CDR1 and CDR2 from the germline V gene are SEHNR and FQNEAQ (reference sequence). The CDR3 has 15 residues. V lost 9 bases and J lost 0, with 14 bases in between. The CDR3 loop reads CASTTGPANTGELFF. The CDR3 nucleotides are TGTGCCAGTACGACAGGACCTGCGAACACCGGGGAGCTGTTTTTT.

This clone was recorded once. The V and J genes are TRBV4-3 and TRBJ2-7; weak D call: TRBD1 (5 bases). V was clipped by 1 base and J by 5 bases, with 15 bases between them. The CDR3 has 15 residues. Germline lookup yields CDR1 LGHNA and CDR2 YSLEER. The CDR3 bases are TGCGCCAGCAGCCAAGGGACAAACAAGGCTCACGAGCAGTACTTC. Translating it yields CASSQGTNKAHEQYF.

The V gene is TRBV6-1, the J gene TRBJ2-7, with D perhaps TRBD1 or TRBD2 (6 bases each). Deletions cut 5 bases from V and 5 bases from J, with 19 bases between. Germline CDR1 reads MNHNS; CDR2 reads SASEGT. This CDR3 comprises 15 residues. The CDR3 sequence is CASSKGGTSSNEQYF. CDR3 sequence (DNA): TGTGCCAGCAGTAAGGGGGGTACTAGCTCGAACGAGCAGTACTTC.

The chain combines TRBV7-8 with TRBJ2-3, with 10 bases identical to TRBD2. The germline V gene has CDR1 SGHVS and CDR2 FQNEAQ. This CDR3 has 15 amino acids. The ends lost 5 bases at V and 4 bases at J; junction bases unmatched: 6. CDR3 sequence reads: CASSLFGTSADTQYF. The DNA of the CDR3 is TGTGCCAGCAGCCTCTTCGGGACTAGCGCAGATACGCAGTATTTT.

The V gene is TRBV7-9, the J gene TRBJ2-7; D uncertain. The germline gives CDR1 SEHNR, CDR2 FQNEAQ (reference sequence). V was trimmed by 6 bases and J by 6 bases, leaving 12 bases between them. This CDR3 spans 12 amino acids. CDR3 sequence reads: CASRVRVAEQYF. DNA of the CDR3: TGTGCCAGCAGGGTGCGAGTGGCCGAGCAGTACTTC.

About this clone itself: Germline and junction disagree at one end, which may indicate a read error. V and J are TRBV7-2 and TRBJ2-3, with unresolved D. The CDR3 extends over 13 amino acids. Germline V CDR1 and CDR2: SGHTA, FQGNSA. The DNA for the CDR3 is TGTGCCGGCAGCTTACCGGGCACAGATACGCAGTATTTT. It specifies CAGSLPGTDTQYF.

This chain connects TRBV7-8 to TRBJ2-7; D unresolved. Trimming shortened V by 4 bases and J by 9 bases, and 10 bases separated the two germline ends. This CDR3 region has 11 residues. Germline CDR1 reads SGHVS; CDR2 reads FQNEAQ. CDR3 nucleotides: TGTGCCAGCAGCTCCTCCGCCCTGCAGTACTTC. Encoded protein: CASSSSALQYF.

The chain couples TRBV6-6 to TRBJ1-1, with a weak D call TRBD1 (6 bases). Deletions cut 2 bases from V and 9 bases from J, with 7 bases between. Germline loops: CDR1 MNHNY, CDR2 SVGAGI (reference sequence). This CDR3 region has 11 residues. CDR3 in amino acids: CASSYTGQAFF. The CDR3 region has the DNA TGTGCCAGCAGTTACACAGGGCAAGCTTTCTTT.

The chain recombines TRBV6-1 with TRBJ2-6; D is unclear. The CDR3 totals 16 residues. Trimming took off 1 base at V and 0 bases at J, with 7 bases between the two ends. Germline V gene lookup returns CDR1 MNHNS and CDR2 SASEGT. This chain's CDR3 is CASSEGRSSGANVLTF. In DNA, the CDR3 is TGTGCCAGCAGTGAAGGCAGGAGCTCTGGGGCCAACGTCCTGACTTTC.

The genes are TRBV7-2 and TRBJ2-5; D may be TRBD1 or TRBD2 (5 bases each). This CDR3 spans 15 amino acids. Per germline, CDR1 SGHTA and CDR2 FQGNSA. V was clipped by 2 bases and J by 4 bases, with 14 bases between them. The CDR3 DNA reads TGTGCCAGCAGCTTACCGGGACGGTCAGCAGAGACCCAGTACTTC. It encodes CASSLPGRSAETQYF.

This chain connects TRBV4-2 to TRBJ2-7; 15 bases fit TRBD2. The CDR3 length is 15 residues. With V trimmed by 4 bases and J by 3 bases, 1 base remained unmatched. Germline V CDR1 and CDR2: LGHNA, YNFKEQ. CDR3 loop: CASSPGLAGGYEQYF. CDR3 DNA sequence: TGTGCCAGCAGCCCGGGACTAGCGGGAGGCTACGAGCAGTACTTC.

The count of this clone is one. The CDR3 region has the DNA TGTGCCAGCTGGGGAGGATCTGGAAACACCATATATTTT. Protein: CASWGGSGNTIYF. The V call is TRBV6-1, the J call TRBJ1-3; D not certain. Germline V CDR1 and CDR2: MNHNS, SASEGT. There are 13 residues in the CDR3. The V and J ends lost 8 bases and 1 base respectively, with 9 bases between them.

The chain has TRBV30 and TRBJ2-3, with a possible D match to TRBD2 (6 bases). CDR3 size: 14 residues. Germline V CDR1 and CDR2: GTSNPN, SVGIG (reference sequence). V was pared by 0 bases and J by 2 bases, with 9 bases between. CDR3 protein: CAWSVGGNTDTQYF. The CDR3, as DNA: TGTGCCTGGAGTGTTGGGGGGAACACAGATACGCAGTATTTT.

This sequence joins TRBV5-1 and TRBJ1-1; D not certain. From germline, CDR1 is SGHRS and CDR2 YFSETQ. V was trimmed by 1 base and J by 6 bases, leaving 10 bases between them. There are 13 residues in the CDR3. CDR3 protein: CASSLQSGPEAFF. CDR3 DNA sequence: TGCGCCAGCAGCTTGCAATCGGGTCCTGAAGCTTTCTTT.

The V call is TRBV19, the J call TRBJ2-5; 7 bases map to TRBD1. The trim removed 2 bases at V and 5 bases at J, leaving 8 bases unmatched. Germline assignment: CDR1 LNHDA and CDR2 SQIVND (reference sequence). The CDR3 runs 15 residues. Here the CDR3 reads CASSITGQEEETQYF. In DNA, the CDR3 is TGTGCCAGTAGTATAACTGGACAGGAGGAGGAGACCCAGTACTTC.

CDR3 amino acids: CASSSGGYGYTF. The CDR3 nucleotides are TGTGCCAGCAGCTCCGGGGGTTATGGCTACACCTTC. The gene calls are TRBV7-9 and TRBJ1-2; D may be TRBD1 (5 bases). Germline values: CDR1 SEHNR, CDR2 FQNEAQ (reference sequence). V lost 4 bases and J 5 bases, leaving 8 bases between the germline ends. The CDR3 runs 12 residues.

The V call is TRBV10-3, the J call TRBJ2-7, with 7 bases aligning to TRBD1. After removal of 5 bases from V and 6 bases from J, the junction contained 10 bases not matched to a gene. Per the germline V gene, CDR1 is ENHRY and CDR2 is SYGVKD. The CDR3 spans 14 residues. As DNA, the CDR3 is TGTGCCATCAGTTTCGGGACAGATTTGGGCGAGCAGTACTTC. It encodes CAISFGTDLGEQYF.

V gene TRBV5-1 combines with J gene TRBJ1-2; D is unclear. Germline CDR1 is SGHRS and CDR2 is YFSETQ. Trimming cost V 4 bases and J 7 bases, with 11 bases left between them. The CDR3 spans 12 residues. DNA of the CDR3: TGCGCCAGCAGCGCGGCACAGTCTGGCTACACCTTC. Protein sequence: CASSAAQSGYTF.

The CDR3 nucleotides are TGTGCTAGTGGTTTGGTACGAACCACGAATGACCCTGAAGCTTTCTTT. Translated, it gives CASGLVRTTNDPEAFF. V and J are TRBV12-5 and TRBJ1-1; D not resolved. The germline V gene encodes CDR1 LGHNT and CDR2 FRNRAP. The length of the CDR3 is 16 residues. V lost 0 bases, J lost 6 bases, and 17 bases lay in between.

Relative to its sample, this clone is medium-sized (0.01 to 0.1%). This chain links TRBV6-1 with TRBJ1-5, with a tentative D call TRBD1 (5 bases). In germline, CDR1 is MNHNS, CDR2 SASEGT. The CDR3 loop spans 12 amino acids. V lost 8 bases to trimming and J lost 3 bases, with 8 bases between them. The CDR3 spells CASRQPNQPQHF. The DNA for the CDR3 is TGTGCCAGCCGACAGCCCAATCAGCCCCAGCATTTT.

The rearrangement links TRBV7-2 to TRBJ1-2, with 9 nucleotides matching TRBD1. The V gene end was trimmed by 5 bases and the J gene end by 2 bases; junction bases not matched to a gene: 9. Per the germline V gene, CDR1 is SGHTA and CDR2 is FQGNSA. The CDR3 has 16 amino acids. The CDR3: CASSPGPGTGNYGYTF. The CDR3 coding sequence is TGTGCCAGCAGCCCAGGTCCCGGGACAGGGAACTATGGCTACACCTTC.

The chain links TRBV6-5 to TRBJ2-7, with D possibly matching TRBD1 (5 bases). CDR1 and CDR2 (germline): MNHEY, SVGAGI. CDR3 size: 15 residues. Trimming took off 4 bases at V and 3 bases at J, with 16 bases between the two ends. The CDR3 reads CASSSVRQNRYEQYF. The CDR3 nucleotides are TGTGCCAGCAGTTCGGTTAGACAGAACCGCTACGAGCAGTACTTC.

The chain links TRBV5-6 to TRBJ2-3, with D possibly being TRBD2 (5 bases). The germline CDR1 and CDR2 sequences are SGHDT and YYEEEE. Trimming shortened V by 0 bases and J by 2 bases, and 16 bases separated the two germline ends. The CDR3 length is 17 residues. CDR3 residues: CASSLGVSRVVTDTQYF. CDR3 bases: TGTGCCAGCAGCTTGGGTGTCTCGCGGGTCGTCACAGATACGCAGTATTTT.

Only one count was recorded for this clone. This chain links TRBV29-1 with TRBJ1-1, with unresolved D. V lost 5 bases and J lost 4, with 8 bases in between. The CDR3 has 11 residues. Germline V lookup: CDR1 SQVTM, CDR2 ANQGSEA. The DNA of the CDR3 is TGCAGCGTTAGCCGTGGCACTGAAGCTTTCTTT. Amino acids: CSVSRGTEAFF.

The chain carries TRBV29-1 and TRBJ2-1; 10 nucleotides line up with TRBD2. The CDR3 has 14 amino acids. Trimming removed 3 bases from V and 13 bases from J; junction bases left unmatched: 12. Germline V gene data show CDR1 as SQVTM and CDR2 as ANQGSEA. The CDR3 sequence: CSVEGLSSGGRQFF. The CDR3 nucleotides are TGCAGCGTTGAGGGCCTTTCTAGCGGGGGTCGTCAGTTCTTC.

The V call is TRBV4-1, the J call TRBJ1-1; weak D call: TRBD1 (6 bases). Germline CDR1 MGHRA, CDR2 YSYEKL. This CDR3 has 16 residues. The V end lost 4 bases, the J end lost 3 bases, and 18 bases lay between the germline ends. CDR3 residues: CASSRAPGEGDTEAFF. CDR3 nucleotide sequence: TGCGCCAGCAGCCGCGCCCCTGGGGAGGGGGACACTGAAGCTTTCTTT.